The T cell receptor (beta chain) described here comes from a study of tumor and adjacent non-tumor tissue in lung cancer. The table lists this clonotype with a few counts. This sample's RNA came from whole unsorted tissue. More than 3 cm separated this lung sample from the edge of the tumor. The library came from three nested PCR rounds adapted from ARM-PCR protocols. TCRdb used MiXCR to reprocess the multiplex PCR reads, holding one entry per CDR3 protein. Here the sample spans more than 85,000 distinct CDR3 sequences, roughly 60% being singletons. This TCR came from a man aged 25-45 years with non-small cell lung cancer. Sequencing input: distant non-tumor lung tissue.

The CDR3 sequence: CASSHQRGGSYEQYF. CDR3 DNA: TGTGCCAGCAGCCATCAGCGGGGGGGCTCCTACGAGCAGTACTTC. J is TRBJ2-7 and V is TRBV14, with 10 bases aligning to TRBD2. The trim removed 3 bases at V and 0 bases at J, leaving 2 bases unmatched. This CDR3 is built from 15 residues. Per germline, CDR1 SGHDN and CDR2 FVKESK.